These 16 T cell receptor beta chains were sequenced from one sample in a study of T cells in women clearing cervical HPV infection. The assay was immunoSEQ multiplex PCR, and TCRdb's table has in-frame clones only and misses some. This sample's table reports some 37,000 clones. The specimen was blood buffy coat. The source is a woman between 18 and 75 years old with a cervical HPV16 infection that either progressed to CIN3+ or cleared (not recorded which).

Remarks on this clone: The sequence runs out 3 residues before the end of the CDR3; the remainder is reconstructed from the germline J gene. J is TRBJ1-2 and V is TRBV2, with a tentative D call TRBD1 (6 bases). Germline V CDR1 and CDR2: SNHLY, FYNNEI. V was cut by 7 bases and J by 6 bases, with 15 bases left in between. CDR3 length: 13 amino acids. This chain's CDR3 is CASITQGGHGYTF. The covered CDR3 bases are TGTGCCAGCATCACACAGGGAGGGCATGGC.

The CDR3 loop is CASSEDGWGQLNTEAFF. Incomplete CDR3 DNA: TGTGCCAGCAGTGAAGATGGGTGGGGACAGTTAAACACTGAA. The rearrangement links TRBV6-1 to TRBJ1-1, with 7 nucleotides matching TRBD1. Read sequence stops 3 residues before the CDR3 end, and the germline J gene provides the missing end. The V segment lost 1 base and the J segment 2 bases; nucleotides outside the gene matches: 10. The germline CDR1 and CDR2 sequences are MNHNS and SASEGT. The length of the CDR3 is 17 residues.

A remark on this clone: Read data end 3 residues before the CDR3 end; the end is taken from the germline J gene. The gene calls are TRBV30 and TRBJ1-5; 7 nucleotides align to TRBD1. CDR3 length equals 17 residues. V gave up 5 bases and J gave up 0 bases; unmatched junction bases: 13. The germline CDR1 and CDR2 sequences are GTSNPN and SVGIG (reference sequence). The CDR3 bases that were read are TGTGCCTGGGGGCCCCGGGACAGAATCACTAGCAATCAGCCC. Amino acids: CAWGPRDRITSNQP. The CDR3 as a whole reads CAWGPRDRITSNQPQHF.

Regarding this clone: One junction end disagrees with the germline gene, perhaps due to a read error. The CDR3 goes on 3 residues after the read ends, and that part is filled in from the germline J gene. V and J are TRBV7-8 and TRBJ1-2; D not certain. The V gene's germline CDR1 is SGHVS and CDR2 FQNEAQ. This CDR3 is built from 14 residues. CDR3 bases read: TGTGCCAGCGGCTTAGGCAGCGCAAACTATGGC. It yields the protein CASGLGSANYG. The full CDR3 protein is CASGLGSANYGYTF.

Comments on this clone: The read ends 3 residues before the CDR3 terminus; that terminus is restored from the germline J gene. The chain carries TRBV18 and TRBJ2-2, with 9 bases that match TRBD1. J gave up 3 bases and V 3 bases, and 5 bases lay outside the gene matches. The V gene's germline CDR1 is KGHSH and CDR2 LQKENI. This CDR3 spans 16 amino acids. CDR3 DNA (partial): TGTGCCAGCTCACCCCGACAGGGGGTGGACACCGGGGAG. Translated, it gives CASSPRQGVDTGE. The complete CDR3 reads CASSPRQGVDTGELFF.

Notes on this clone: Read coverage stops 3 residues before the CDR3 terminus; the germline J gene supplies the remainder. The chain links TRBV20-1 to TRBJ1-1; unclear D gene. V dropped 6 bases and J dropped 4 bases, with 18 bases sitting between them. CDR1 is DFQATT and CDR2 is SNEGSKA in the germline V gene (reference sequence). The length of the CDR3 is 14 residues. The CDR3 loop reads CSALKTRAGTEAFF. The DNA read from the CDR3 is TGCAGTGCCCTGAAAACGAGGGCGGGCACTGAA.

Regarding this clone: A read error may account for a junction end that differs from germline. The read halts 3 residues ahead of the CDR3 end, with the missing end drawn from the germline J gene. The chain combines TRBV7-7 with TRBJ2-5, with 8 bases that match TRBD1. CDR3 length: 16 amino acids. CDR1 is SSHAT and CDR2 is FNYEAQ in the germline V gene (reference sequence). The covered CDR3 bases are TGTGCTAGCAGCTTAGGCCCGACAGGGGTGCAAGAGACC. Translated: CASSLGPTGVQET. From start to end, the CDR3 is CASSLGPTGVQETQYF.

Comments on this clone: The missing CDR3 end, 3 residues past where the read stops, is filled in from the germline J gene. The chain joins TRBV2 to TRBJ1-6; 7 bases are shared with TRBD1. The CDR3 runs 13 residues. J gave up 8 bases and V 9 bases, and 7 bases lay outside the gene matches. The germline V gene encodes CDR1 SNHLY and CDR2 FYNNEI. CDR3 loop: CASNRDRDSPLHF. Incomplete CDR3 DNA: TGTGCCAGTAACCGGGACAGAGATTCACCC.

CDR3 sequence: CASSLREPHTDTQYF. The part of the CDR3 DNA that was read is TGTGCCAGCAGCTTGCGGGAGCCCCACACAGATACG. The chain combines TRBV25-1 with TRBJ2-3, with 7 nucleotides matching TRBD2. The CDR3 end falls 3 residues outside the read, so it is completed with the germline J gene. V lost 6 bases, J lost 2 bases, and 8 bases stayed unmatched. The V gene's germline CDR1 is MGHDK and CDR2 SYGVNS. The CDR3 runs to 15 residues.

As regards this clone: The read gets to within 3 residues of the CDR3 end, and the germline J gene fills in the rest. This sequence joins TRBV7-2 and TRBJ2-7; weak D call: TRBD1 (5 bases). Per germline, CDR1 SGHTA and CDR2 FQGNSA. The CDR3 length is 15 residues. The ends were cut back, 5 bases at V and 0 bases at J, with 14 bases in the middle. Partial CDR3 DNA: TGTGCCAGCAGCGCGGCAGGGAACCTCTCCTACGAG. It translates to CASSAAGNLSYE. The CDR3, in full, reads CASSAAGNLSYEQYF. The full variable domain, in which reference TRBV7-2 and TRBJ2-7 provide the parts outside the CDR3, is GAGVSQSPSNKVTEKGKDVELRCDPISGHTALYWYRQSLGQGLEFLIYFQGNSAPDKSGLPSDRFSAERTGGSVSTLTIQRTQQEDSAVYLCASSAAGNLSYEQYFGPGTRLTVT.

Regarding this clone: The CDR3 end falls 3 residues outside the read, so it is completed with the germline J gene. V usage is TRBV18 and J usage is TRBJ1-4; perhaps TRBD1 as D (6 bases). V was pared by 1 base and J by 8 bases, with 14 bases between. The CDR3 covers 15 residues. Germline lookup yields CDR1 KGHSH and CDR2 LQKENI. CDR3 residues: CASSPRSGAGEKLFF. The CDR3 DNA, read in part, is TGTGCCAGCTCACCACGTTCAGGGGCTGGGGAAAAA.

On this clone: The observed sequence ends 3 residues before the CDR3 terminus, with the missing tail filled in from the germline J gene. The genes are TRBV20-1 and TRBJ1-1; 7 bases line up with TRBD1. Germline V gene lookup returns CDR1 DFQATT and CDR2 SNEGSKA (reference sequence). J gave up 6 bases and V 4 bases, and 8 bases lay outside the gene matches. The CDR3 spans 13 residues. CDR3: CSAIDRAMSEAFF. The CDR3 bases that were read are TGCAGTGCTATAGACAGGGCGATGTCTGAA.

CDR3 DNA (partial): TGTGCCAGCAGTGAACGAGGGGGAGGATGGGGGGAGACC. It codes for CASSERGGGWGET. In full, the CDR3 reads CASSERGGGWGETQYF. The chain couples TRBV6-1 to TRBJ2-5, with D possibly being TRBD1 or TRBD2 (6 bases each). The read terminates 3 residues before the CDR3 end, so the remaining end is supplied by the germline J gene. The CDR3 spans 16 residues. Trimming shortened V by 2 bases and J by 5 bases, and 18 bases separated the two germline ends. Germline CDR1 is MNHNS and CDR2 is SASEGT.

Measured by frequency, this clone is medium-sized (0.01 to 0.1%). The read falls 3 residues short of the CDR3 end, and the missing part is taken from the germline J gene. The chain recombines TRBV4-2 with TRBJ2-2; 9 bases match TRBD2. Germline V gene lookup returns CDR1 LGHNA and CDR2 YNFKEQ. J lost 5 bases, V lost 0 bases, and 4 bases had no gene match. The CDR3 covers 16 residues. The covered CDR3 bases are TGTGCCAGCAGCCAAGATCCCAGCGGGGGGACCGGGGAG. It translates to CASSQDPSGGTGE. The whole CDR3 sequence is CASSQDPSGGTGELFF.

Details on this clone: The CDR3 end is not reached by the read, which stops 3 residues before it; the germline J gene fills it in. The V call is TRBV19, the J call TRBJ2-7, with D perhaps TRBD1 (6 bases). The V gene lost 1 base and the J gene lost 1 base, with 14 bases spanning the gap. This CDR3 comprises 16 residues. Per germline, CDR1 LNHDA and CDR2 SQIVND (reference sequence). CDR3 DNA, as far as it was read: TGTGCCAGTAGTATAGCGGCACAGGGATTTTCCTACGAG. Translated: CASSIAAQGFSYE. The whole CDR3 protein reads CASSIAAQGFSYEQYF.

This CDR3 is CASSYRGDTEAFF. The sequenced CDR3 bases are TGTGCCAGCAGTTACCGCGGGGACACTGAA. The gene calls are TRBV6-2 or TRBV6-3 and TRBJ1-1; D not resolved. The missing CDR3 end, 3 residues past where the read stops, is filled in from the germline J gene. Germline V gene sequence: CDR1 MNHEY, CDR2 SVGEGT. The CDR3 totals 13 residues. Trimming left V 2 bases short and J 3 bases short, with 7 bases between.